One T cell receptor beta chain is described in this entry. This table comes from immunoSEQ multiplex PCR, and its TCRdb copy is limited to in-frame clones, with some not included. The sample has fewer than 55,000 clones, roughly 89% seen once; the top ten hold over 4%. This specimen belongs to a study of T cell changes during pregnancy in multiple sclerosis. V was pared by 6 bases and J by 5 bases, with 9 bases of the junction left unmatched. Germline-derived CDR1 and CDR2 are MNHEY and SMNVEV (reference sequence). The CDR3 contains 16 residues. This clonotype originated in a female donor in good health, enrolled as a control in a pregnancy study. V gene TRBV27 combines with J gene TRBJ1-6; 8 bases fit TRBD1. Source: peripheral blood, taken after pregnancy. The CDR3 nucleotides are TGTGCCAGCAGGTACCGCTTGGACAGGGATAATTCACCCCTCCACTTT. Residues: CASRYRLDRDNSPLHF.